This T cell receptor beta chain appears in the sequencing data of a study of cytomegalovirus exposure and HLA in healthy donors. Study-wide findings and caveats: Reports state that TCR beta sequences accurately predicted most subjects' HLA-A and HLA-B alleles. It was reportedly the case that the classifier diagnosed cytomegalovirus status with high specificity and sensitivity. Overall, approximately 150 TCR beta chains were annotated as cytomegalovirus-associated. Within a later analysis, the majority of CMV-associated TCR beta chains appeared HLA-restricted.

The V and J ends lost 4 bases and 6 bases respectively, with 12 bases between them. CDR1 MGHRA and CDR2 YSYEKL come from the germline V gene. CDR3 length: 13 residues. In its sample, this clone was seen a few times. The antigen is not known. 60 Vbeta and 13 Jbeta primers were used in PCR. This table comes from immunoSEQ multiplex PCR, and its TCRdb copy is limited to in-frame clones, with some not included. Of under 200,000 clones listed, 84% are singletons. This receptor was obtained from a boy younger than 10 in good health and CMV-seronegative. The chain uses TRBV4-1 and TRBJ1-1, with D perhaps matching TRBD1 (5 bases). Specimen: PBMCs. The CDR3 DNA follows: TGCGCCAGCAGCCCCCAGGGAGGGCCTGAAGCTTTCTTT. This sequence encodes CASSPQGGPEAFF.